This TCR beta chain originates from a study of Graves' ophthalmopathy and Graves' hyperthyroidism. Study results and limitations: Ophthalmopathy and stable hyperthyroidism were discriminated by a 13-signature model, with roughly 86% sensitivity and under 84% specificity.

From RNA, the CDR3 regions of TCR beta chains were amplified and sequenced. The first-round RT-PCR employed HTBI primers together with the Qiagen OneStep RT-PCR kit. A multiplex PCR was then performed as the second round. TCRdb reanalysed the multiplex PCR reads using MiXCR and keeps one entry per CDR3 protein. The sample shows about 380,000 distinct CDR3 sequences, less than 20% of them seen only once. V was trimmed by 3 bases and J by 3 bases, leaving 11 bases between them. In germline, CDR1 is SGHDN, CDR2 FVKESK. The CDR3 totals 14 residues. This clonotype has ten or more counts. As yet, its antigen is unknown.

The sequence derives from a woman younger than 35 with stable Graves' hyperthyroidism. The chain is built from TRBV14 and TRBJ1-2; D is unclear. The sequenced sample consisted of peripheral blood. CDR3 in amino acids: CASSQRVKDYGYTF. The CDR3 region has the DNA TGTGCCAGCAGCCAGCGGGTAAAGGACTATGGCTACACCTTC. Looking up the rest from reference TRBV14 and TRBJ1-2 gives the full variable domain: EAGVTQFPSHSVIEKGQTVTLRCDPISGHDNLYWYRRVMGKEIKFLLHFVKESKQDESGMPNNRFLAERTGGTYSTLKVQPAELEDSGVYFCASSQRVKDYGYTFGSGTRLTVV.